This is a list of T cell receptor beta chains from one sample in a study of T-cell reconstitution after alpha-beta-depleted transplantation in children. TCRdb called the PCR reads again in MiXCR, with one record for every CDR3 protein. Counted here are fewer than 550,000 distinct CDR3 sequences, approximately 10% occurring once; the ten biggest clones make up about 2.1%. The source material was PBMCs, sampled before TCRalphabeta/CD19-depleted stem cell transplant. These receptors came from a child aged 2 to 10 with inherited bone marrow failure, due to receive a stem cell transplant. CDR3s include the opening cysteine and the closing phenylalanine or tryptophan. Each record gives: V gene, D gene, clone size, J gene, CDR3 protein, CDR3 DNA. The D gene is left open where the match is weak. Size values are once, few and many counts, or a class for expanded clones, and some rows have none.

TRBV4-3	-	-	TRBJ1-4	CASSLSGTGPDEKLFF	TGCGCCAGCAGCCTCTCAGGCACAGGGCCCGACGAAAAGCTGTTTTTT
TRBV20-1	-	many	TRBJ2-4	CSARGYAKNIQYF	TGCAGTGCTAGAGGGTATGCCAAAAACATTCAGTACTTC
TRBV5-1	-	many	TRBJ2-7	CASSLGSPYEQYF	TGTGCCAGCAGCTTAGGCAGTCCCTACGAGCAGTACTTC
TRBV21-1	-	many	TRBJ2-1	CASSKARPGVDEQFF	TGTGCCAGCAGCAAAGCGCGTCCAGGGGTCGATGAGCAGTTCTTC
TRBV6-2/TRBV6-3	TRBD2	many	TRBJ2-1	CASSLRWREGRYNEQFF	TGTGCCAGCAGCCTTCGGTGGCGGGAGGGCCGGTACAATGAGCAGTTCTTC
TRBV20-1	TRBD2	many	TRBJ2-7	CSARTARLADEQYF	TGCAGTGCTCGAACCGCCCGACTAGCGGATGAGCAGTACTTC
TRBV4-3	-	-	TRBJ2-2	CASSQPLPGHQENTGELFF	TGCGCCAGCAGCCAACCCCTCCCTGGGCACCAGGAGAACACCGGGGAGCTGTTTTTT
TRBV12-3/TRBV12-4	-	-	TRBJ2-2	CASSFSLGLISGELFF	TGTGCCAGCAGTTTCTCGCTAGGCCTTATATCCGGGGAGCTGTTTTTT
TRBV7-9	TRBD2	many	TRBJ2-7	CASSPGLAVSYEQYF	TGTGCCAGCAGCCCCGGACTAGCGGTTTCCTACGAGCAGTACTTC
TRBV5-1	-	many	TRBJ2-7	CASSWGGRHGEYEQYF	TGCGCCAGCAGCTGGGGGGGGCGGCATGGGGAATACGAGCAGTACTTC
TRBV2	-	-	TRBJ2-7	CASSDLAEQYF	TGTGCCAGCAGTGATTTGGCGGAGCAGTACTTC
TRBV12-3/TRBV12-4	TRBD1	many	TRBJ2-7	CASSSQGASYEQYF	TGTGCCAGCAGTTCACAGGGGGCATCCTACGAGCAGTACTTC
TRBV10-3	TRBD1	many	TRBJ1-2	CAISVGQGEGYGYTF	TGTGCCATCAGTGTGGGACAGGGCGAAGGCTATGGCTACACCTTC
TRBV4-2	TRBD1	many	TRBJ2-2	CASSQVYSFPGTENTGELFF	TGTGCCAGCAGCCAAGTCTATTCATTTCCTGGGACAGAGAACACCGGGGAGCTGTTTTTT
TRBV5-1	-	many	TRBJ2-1	CASSSSNSGYNEQFF	TGCGCCAGCAGCTCGAGTAATAGCGGTTACAATGAGCAGTTCTTC
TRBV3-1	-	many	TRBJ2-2	CASSQDFTGELFF	TGTGCCAGCAGCCAAGATTTCACCGGGGAGCTGTTTTTT
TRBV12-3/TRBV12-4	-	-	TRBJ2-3	CASSPYGSTDTQYF	TGTGCCAGCAGCCCCTATGGTAGCACAGATACGCAGTATTTT
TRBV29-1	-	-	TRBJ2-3	CSVPLVSRVRAAVDTQYF	TGCAGCGTCCCCCTGGTTTCGCGGGTAAGGGCCGCGGTAGATACGCAGTATTTT
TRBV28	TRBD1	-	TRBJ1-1	CASSLWTGRNTEAFF	TGTGCCAGCAGTTTATGGACAGGGCGGAACACTGAAGCTTTCTTT
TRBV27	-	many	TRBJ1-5	CASSLSWGGSNQPQHF	TGTGCCAGCAGTTTATCCTGGGGGGGAAGCAATCAGCCCCAGCATTTT
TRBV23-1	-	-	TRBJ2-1	CASSQSRERVSYNEQFF	TGCGCCAGCAGTCAATCCCGCGAGCGGGTCTCCTACAATGAGCAGTTCTTC
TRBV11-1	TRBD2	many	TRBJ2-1	CASSPPLGLAASSYNEQFF	TGTGCCAGCAGCCCCCCACTAGGACTAGCGGCCAGCTCCTACAATGAGCAGTTCTTC
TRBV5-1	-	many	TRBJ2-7	CASSLLDSSYEQYF	TGCGCCAGCAGCCTCCTGGACAGTTCCTACGAGCAGTACTTC
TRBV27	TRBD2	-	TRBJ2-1	CASSRGASGIGEQFF	TGTGCCAGCAGTCGCGGCGCTAGCGGGATTGGTGAGCAGTTCTTC
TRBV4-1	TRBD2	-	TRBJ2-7	CASSQGTSGRDEQYF	TGCGCCAGCAGCCAAGGGACTAGCGGGAGAGATGAGCAGTACTTC